The 25 T cell receptor beta chains below all came from one sample that was sequenced in a study of blood T cell repertoires in COVID-19. The table came from immunoSEQ multiplex PCR; TCRdb's copy has only in-frame clones and leaves some out. The sample gives about 72,000 clones, more than 75% of which show up once; roughly a tenth is in the top ten. The specimen was peripheral blood. These receptors all stem from a human donor in a cohort sampled during active COVID-19.

V usage is TRBV5-6 and J usage is TRBJ2-7, with D possibly matching TRBD1 (6 bases). This CDR3 comprises 13 residues. Trimming cost V 3 bases and J 3 bases, with 10 bases left between them. In germline, CDR1 is SGHDT, CDR2 YYEEEE. The CDR3 reads CASSSTGRYEQYF. The CDR3 bases are TGTGCCAGCAGCTCCACAGGGCGCTACGAGCAGTACTTC.

This clone was recorded only once. CDR3 loop: CASSLVANEQFF. Here the CDR3 DNA reads TGTGCCAGCAGCTTAGTAGCAAATGAGCAGTTCTTC. The chain joins TRBV7-2 to TRBJ2-1; D is unclear. The CDR3 runs 12 residues. Deletions cut 1 base from V and 7 bases from J, with 5 bases between. Germline CDR1 reads SGHTA; CDR2 reads FQGNSA. The full variable domain, with the rest looked up from reference TRBV7-2 and TRBJ2-1, is GAGVSQSPSNKVTEKGKDVELRCDPISGHTALYWYRQSLGQGLEFLIYFQGNSAPDKSGLPSDRFSAERTGGSVSTLTIQRTQQEDSAVYLCASSLVANEQFFGPGTRLTVL.

J is TRBJ2-1 and V is TRBV5-6; TRBD2 aligns across 7 bases. This CDR3 spans 15 amino acids. The junction had 6 bases not matched to a gene; V was cut back by 2 bases and J by 4 bases. Germline values: CDR1 SGHDT, CDR2 YYEEEE. In DNA, the CDR3 is TGTGCCAGCAGCTTTCTGACTAGCCCTTACAATGAGCAGTTCTTC. It translates to CASSFLTSPYNEQFF.

The rearrangement links TRBV5-1 to TRBJ2-7; tentative D call: TRBD1 (7 bases). The V and J ends lost 6 bases and 1 base respectively, with 14 bases between them. The germline CDR1 and CDR2 sequences are SGHRS and YFSETQ. The CDR3 spans 14 residues. CDR3 bases: TGCGCCAGCAAGCCCAGGGGGGAGTCCTACGAGCAGTACTTC. It codes for CASKPRGESYEQYF.

This sequence joins TRBV6-1 and TRBJ1-3; D is ambiguous. Germline V gives CDR1 MNHNS, CDR2 SASEGT. The CDR3 has 14 amino acids. V was cut by 3 bases and J by 0 bases, with 6 bases left in between. In nucleotides, the CDR3 is TGTGCCAGCAGTGATGGGCGCTCTGGAAACACCATATATTTT. Translating it yields CASSDGRSGNTIYF.

This clone appeared once. J is TRBJ2-7 and V is TRBV10-3; 9 bases match TRBD1. The CDR3 runs 15 residues. V lost 0 bases and J lost 6; bases outside the gene matches: 6. The germline CDR1 and CDR2 sequences are ENHRY and SYGVKD. CDR3: CAISESKDRGSEQYF. Here the CDR3 DNA reads TGTGCCATCAGTGAGTCAAAGGACAGGGGATCCGAGCAGTACTTC.

V and J are TRBV28 and TRBJ2-5, with 10 bases identical to TRBD1. The CDR3 consists of 16 residues. Germline lookup yields CDR1 MDHEN and CDR2 SYDVKM. With 4 bases clipped from V and 5 bases from J, the junction kept 10 bases outside the gene matches. The CDR3, as DNA: TGTGCCAGCAGTTCCAGGGGGACAGGGGCGAGGGAGACCCAGTACTTC. As protein: CASSSRGTGARETQYF.

V usage is TRBV7-9 and J usage is TRBJ2-3; the D gene is possibly TRBD2 (5 bases). CDR1 and CDR2 (germline): SEHNR, FQNEAQ (reference sequence). V dropped 5 bases and J dropped 0 bases, with 12 bases sitting between them. CDR3 size: 15 residues. CDR3 amino acids: CASSGGLSSTDTQYF. DNA for the CDR3: TGTGCCAGCAGCGGCGGGTTATCTAGCACAGATACGCAGTATTTT.

The rearrangement links TRBV9 to TRBJ2-3, with TRBD2 matching 13 bases. The germline V gene encodes CDR1 SGDLS and CDR2 YYNGEE. CDR3 size: 17 residues. V lost 0 bases and J lost 5; bases outside the gene matches: 6. CDR3 residues: CASSVVGLAGVVDTQYF. Here the CDR3 DNA reads TGTGCCAGCAGCGTAGTAGGACTAGCGGGAGTGGTAGATACGCAGTATTTT.

This clone was seen only a few times. V is TRBV4-3 and J is TRBJ2-1; possible D gene TRBD2, 5 bases. The CDR3 is 13 amino acids. Per germline, CDR1 LGHNA and CDR2 YSLEER. V was shortened by 1 base and J by 10 bases, with 11 bases between the two germline ends. The CDR3 protein is CASSQVQRREQFF. The DNA for the CDR3 is TGCGCCAGCAGCCAAGTTCAGCGGCGGGAGCAGTTCTTC.

V gene TRBV6-5 combines with J gene TRBJ1-5; D remains ambiguous. Germline CDR1 is MNHEY and CDR2 is SVGAGI. V was clipped by 0 bases and J by 3 bases, with 6 bases between them. This CDR3 region has 14 residues. The DNA of the CDR3 is TGTGCCAGCAGTTACTCGCAGTACAATCAGCCCCAGCATTTT. Amino acid sequence: CASSYSQYNQPQHF.

This chain links TRBV28 with TRBJ2-1; 8 nucleotides match TRBD2. Trimming removed 5 bases from V and 4 bases from J; junction bases left unmatched: 4. Germline V gives CDR1 MDHEN, CDR2 SYDVKM. This CDR3 comprises 14 residues. The CDR3 here is CASSLSGGYNEQFF. The CDR3 bases are TGTGCCAGCAGTCTCAGCGGGGGTTACAATGAGCAGTTCTTC.

The chain links TRBV5-6 to TRBJ2-7, with a weak D call TRBD2 (6 bases). The germline V gene encodes CDR1 SGHDT and CDR2 YYEEEE. The V end lost 4 bases, the J end lost 1 base, and 18 bases lay between the germline ends. CDR3 length: 16 amino acids. CDR3 bases: TGTGCCAGCAGCCAAATCCCGGAGGGCCGGTCCTACGAGCAGTACTTC. Amino acid sequence: CASSQIPEGRSYEQYF.

Here the CDR3 reads CASSLAFGSGNYEQYF. CDR3 coding DNA: TGTGCCAGCAGCTTAGCATTCGGTAGCGGGAACTACGAGCAGTACTTC. J is TRBJ2-7 and V is TRBV7-2, with TRBD2 matching 8 bases. J lost 3 bases, V lost 0 bases, and 7 bases had no gene match. The CDR3 runs to 16 residues. Germline V gives CDR1 SGHTA, CDR2 FQGNSA.

The chain carries TRBV3-1 (or the pseudogene TRBV3-2) and TRBJ2-7; the D gene is possibly TRBD1 (6 bases). The CDR3 is 14 amino acids. Germline CDR1 and CDR2: LGHDT and YNNKEL (reference sequence). The ends were cut back, 3 bases at V and 4 bases at J, with 13 bases in the middle. CDR3 DNA: TGTGCCAGCAGCCAGGACAGCCGACTTTACGAGCAGTACTTC. Translating gives CASSQDSRLYEQYF.

The chain employs TRBV2 and TRBJ2-7; TRBD2 agrees at 13 bases. With V trimmed by 8 bases and J by 2 bases, 9 bases remained unmatched. The germline V gene encodes CDR1 SNHLY and CDR2 FYNNEI. The CDR3 spans 16 residues. CDR3 in DNA: TGTGCCAGCGCAGAAGGACTAGCGGGAGTGGCCTACGAGCAGTACTTC. As protein: CASAEGLAGVAYEQYF. Filled out from reference TRBV2 and TRBJ2-7, the complete variable domain reads EPEVTQTPSHQVTQMGQEVILRCVPISNHLYFYWYRQILGQKVEFLVSFYNNEISEKSEIFDDQFSVERPDGSNFTLKIRSTKLEDSAMYFCASAEGLAGVAYEQYFGPGTRLTVT.

V gene TRBV19 combines with J gene TRBJ1-1; possible D gene TRBD1, 5 bases. This CDR3 region has 13 residues. V was clipped by 2 bases and J by 6 bases, with 10 bases between them. Germline-derived CDR1 and CDR2 are LNHDA and SQIVND (reference sequence). The CDR3 reads CASSIRRDPEAFF. The DNA of the CDR3 is TGTGCCAGTAGTATACGGAGGGACCCTGAAGCTTTCTTT.

The V and J genes are TRBV6-5 and TRBJ1-1; D gene unclear. The ends were cut back, 0 bases at V and 2 bases at J, with 7 bases in the middle. Germline CDR1 reads MNHEY; CDR2 reads SVGAGI. The CDR3 has 14 residues. As DNA, the CDR3 is TGTGCCAGCAGTTACTCGGGCAGAAACACTGAAGCTTTCTTT. It encodes CASSYSGRNTEAFF.

This rearrangement joins TRBV7-9 to TRBJ2-1; the D gene is possibly TRBD2 (6 bases). The CDR3 extends over 16 amino acids. The V end was cut by 5 bases, the J end by 7 bases, with 21 bases between. Germline assignment: CDR1 SEHNR and CDR2 FQNEAQ (reference sequence). The CDR3 loop is CASSPIWREDGNEQFF. The CDR3 nucleotides are TGTGCCAGCAGCCCCATTTGGAGGGAGGATGGTAATGAGCAGTTCTTC.

This chain links TRBV13 with TRBJ2-5; 9 bases are a match to TRBD2. CDR1 is PRHDT and CDR2 is FYEKMQ in the germline V gene (reference sequence). The CDR3 covers 17 residues. Trimming took 3 bases from V and 2 from J; bases not matched to a gene: 10. CDR3 region: CASSFLGLAGSQETQYF. The CDR3 DNA follows: TGTGCCAGCAGCTTCTTGGGGCTAGCGGGGTCACAAGAGACCCAGTACTTC.

The V call is TRBV11-2, the J call TRBJ2-1; 8 bases are shared with TRBD2. The trim removed 5 bases at V and 8 bases at J, leaving 11 bases unmatched. Germline CDR1 reads SGHAT; CDR2 reads FQNNGV. The CDR3 length is 15 residues. The CDR3 reads CASSPREGLFYEQFF. The CDR3 DNA follows: TGTGCCAGCAGCCCCCGGGAGGGCCTCTTCTATGAGCAGTTCTTC.

The chain is built from TRBV7-2 and TRBJ2-3; 12 nucleotides align to TRBD2. Germline trimming cut 3 bases from V and 6 bases from J; bases unmatched to any gene: 4. The CDR3 runs 15 residues. Germline CDR1 and CDR2: SGHTA and FQGNSA. The CDR3 sequence: CASSFLAGGSDTQYF. The DNA for the CDR3 is TGTGCCAGCAGCTTCCTAGCGGGAGGGTCCGATACGCAGTATTTT.

The V call is TRBV28, the J call TRBJ2-7; 10 positions match TRBD2. The CDR3 has 15 residues. Germline V gene lookup returns CDR1 MDHEN and CDR2 SYDVKM. V gave up 5 bases and J gave up 5 bases; unmatched junction bases: 9. CDR3 in DNA: TGTGCCAGCAGTCCTTCTAGCGGGAGTGGCAACGAGCAGTACTTC. Encoded protein: CASSPSSGSGNEQYF.

This clone has just one count. V gene TRBV7-2 combines with J gene TRBJ1-1, with D perhaps matching TRBD1 (6 bases). Germline CDR1 reads SGHTA; CDR2 reads FQGNSA. The CDR3 has 13 amino acids. Trimming left V 1 base short and J 11 bases short, with 14 bases between. CDR3 sequence reads: CASSLVAGEWAFF. CDR3 sequence (DNA): TGTGCCAGCAGCTTAGTGGCAGGGGAATGGGCTTTCTTT. The whole variable domain, remainder taken from reference TRBV7-2 and TRBJ1-1, is GAGVSQSPSNKVTEKGKDVELRCDPISGHTALYWYRQSLGQGLEFLIYFQGNSAPDKSGLPSDRFSAERTGGSVSTLTIQRTQQEDSAVYLCASSLVAGEWAFFGQGTRLTVV.

This chain joins TRBV14 and TRBJ2-2, with D unresolved. Deletions cut 4 bases from V and 3 bases from J, with 9 bases between. The CDR3 has 14 amino acids. CDR1 and CDR2 from the germline V gene are SGHDN and FVKESK. The CDR3 spells CASSRLSDTGELFF. In nucleotides, the CDR3 is TGTGCCAGCAGCCGCTTATCGGACACCGGGGAGCTGTTTTTT.